A single sample is the source of the 5 T cell receptor beta chains below, sequenced in a study of blood T cell repertoires in COVID-19. Sequencing was performed with immunoSEQ multiplex PCR; in TCRdb, only in-frame clones are kept and a portion is missing. The sample contains some 200,000 clones, roughly 80% of which appear only once. Sequencing used peripheral blood. These receptors came from an elderly woman with COVID-19, enrolled during active disease.

The chain carries TRBV18 and TRBJ1-4; tentative D call: TRBD1 (5 bases). The CDR3 is made up of 16 amino acids. Germline CDR1 is KGHSH and CDR2 is LQKENI. Trimming pared 3 bases from V and 2 bases from J, leaving 13 bases between. CDR3 protein: CASSPGGARTNEKLFF. In DNA form, the CDR3 reads TGTGCCAGCTCACCGGGAGGGGCGCGTACTAATGAAAAACTGTTTTTT. The full variable domain, its missing parts supplied by reference TRBV18 and TRBJ1-4, is NAGVMQNPRHLVRRRGQEARLRCSPMKGHSHVYWYRQLPEEGLKFMVYLQKENIIDESGMPKERFSAEFPKEGPSILRIQQVVRGDSAAYFCASSPGGARTNEKLFFGSGTQLSVL.

The gene calls are TRBV19 and TRBJ2-3; weak D call: TRBD2 (6 bases). The CDR3 runs to 14 residues. The V and J ends lost 5 bases and 4 bases respectively, with 13 bases between them. The germline V gene has CDR1 LNHDA and CDR2 SQIVND (reference sequence). CDR3 sequence: CASSSPEGADTQYF. CDR3 coding DNA: TGTGCCAGTAGTTCCCCGGAGGGTGCAGATACGCAGTATTTT.

This clone was detected once. The chain has TRBV5-8 and TRBJ2-2; D perhaps matches TRBD1 (6 bases). CDR3 size: 14 residues. The germline V and J ends were trimmed by 4 bases and 4 bases, with 11 bases remaining between them. Germline loops: CDR1 SGHTS, CDR2 YDEGEE. In DNA form, the CDR3 reads TGTGCCAGCAGCGCAAGGGGGACCACCGGGGAGCTGTTTTTT. This sequence encodes CASSARGTTGELFF.

The rearrangement joins TRBV5-1 to TRBJ2-7, with 8 bases that match TRBD1. V lost 3 bases, J lost 4 bases, and 9 bases stayed unmatched. The CDR3 runs to 15 residues. Per germline, CDR1 SGHRS and CDR2 YFSETQ. CDR3 amino acids: CASSSRTGYRYEQYF. For the CDR3, the DNA is TGCGCCAGCAGCTCGAGGACAGGGTATCGGTACGAGCAGTACTTC. Complete variable domain (other parts from reference TRBV5-1 and TRBJ2-7): KAGVTQTPRYLIKTRGQQVTLSCSPISGHRSVSWYQQTPGQGLQFLFEYFSETQRNKGNFPGRFSGRQFSNSRSEMNVSTLELGDSALYLCASSSRTGYRYEQYFGPGTRLTVT.

The chain couples TRBV12-5 to TRBJ2-5, with 9 bases that match TRBD2. J was trimmed by 4 bases and V by 1 base; bases with no gene match: 4. CDR1 is LGHNT, CDR2 FRNRAP, per germline. The CDR3 runs to 15 residues. CDR3 sequence (DNA): TGTGCTAGTGGTTTGGGACTAGCGGTAGGAGAGACCCAGTACTTC. As protein: CASGLGLAVGETQYF.